Sequencing of this T cell receptor (beta chain) was carried out in a study of identical twins. Findings and limits, study-wide: The conclusions drew on cross-sectional statistical analysis instead of tracking the same donors.

Among all donors, each was a healthy Caucasian. This clonotype was seen at least ten times. Its target is not known. Losses at the gene ends were 1 base for V and 8 bases for J; bases not matched to a gene: 2. Germline CDR1 reads KGHDR; CDR2 reads SFDVKD. This CDR3 has 14 amino acids. TCRdb processed the 5' RACE reads anew with MiXCR; each CDR3 protein has one entry. The table lists roughly 250,000 distinct CDR3 sequences, 7.5% of them singletons. This sample also belongs to another study, concerning yellow fever vaccine responses in identical twins.

The receptor was derived from a woman younger than 30 in good health. Sequenced: CD8+ T cells sorted from blood. The chain has TRBV24-1 and TRBJ2-1; TRBD1 aligns across 9 bases. The CDR3, as DNA: TGTGCCACCAGTGATTTTGGACAGGGGTATGAGCAGTTCTTC. Translation: CATSDFGQGYEQFF.